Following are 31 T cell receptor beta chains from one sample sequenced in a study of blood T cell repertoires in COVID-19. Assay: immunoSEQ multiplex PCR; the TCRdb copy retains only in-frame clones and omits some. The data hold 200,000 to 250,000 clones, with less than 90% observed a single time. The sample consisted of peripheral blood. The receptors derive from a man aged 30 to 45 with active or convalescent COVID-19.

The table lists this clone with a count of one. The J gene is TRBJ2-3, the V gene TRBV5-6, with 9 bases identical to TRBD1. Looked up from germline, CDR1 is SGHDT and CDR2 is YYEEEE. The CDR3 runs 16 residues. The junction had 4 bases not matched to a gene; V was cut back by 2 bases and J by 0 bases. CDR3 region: CASSFRTGASTDTQYF. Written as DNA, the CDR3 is TGTGCCAGCAGCTTCCGGACAGGGGCTAGCACAGATACGCAGTATTTT.

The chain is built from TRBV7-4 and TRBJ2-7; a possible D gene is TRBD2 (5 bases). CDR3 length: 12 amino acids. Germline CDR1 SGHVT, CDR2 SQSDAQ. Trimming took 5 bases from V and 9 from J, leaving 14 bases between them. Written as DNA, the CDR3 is TGTGCCAGCAGCCGGGAAGGGCGGCGGCAGTACTTC. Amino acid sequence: CASSREGRRQYF. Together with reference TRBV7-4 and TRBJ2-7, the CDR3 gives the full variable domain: GAGVSQSPRYKVAKRGRDVALRCDSISGHVTLYWYRQTLGQGSEVLTYSQSDAQRDKSGRPSGRFSAERPERSVSTLKIQRTEQGDSAVYLCASSREGRRQYFGPGTRLTVT.

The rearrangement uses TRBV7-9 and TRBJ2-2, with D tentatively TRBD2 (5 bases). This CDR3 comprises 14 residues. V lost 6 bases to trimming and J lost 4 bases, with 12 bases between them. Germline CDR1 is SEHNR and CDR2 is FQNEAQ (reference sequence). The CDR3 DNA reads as TGTGCCAGCAGGAGGGATCAATTCACCGGGGAGCTGTTTTTT. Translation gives CASRRDQFTGELFF.

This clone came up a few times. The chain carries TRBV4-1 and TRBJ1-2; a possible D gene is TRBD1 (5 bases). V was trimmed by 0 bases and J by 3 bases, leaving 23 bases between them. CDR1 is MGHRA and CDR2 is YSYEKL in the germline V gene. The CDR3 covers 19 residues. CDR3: CASSQDPSGTQISHYGYTF. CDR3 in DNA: TGCGCCAGCAGCCAAGATCCTAGCGGGACCCAAATATCTCACTATGGCTACACCTTC.

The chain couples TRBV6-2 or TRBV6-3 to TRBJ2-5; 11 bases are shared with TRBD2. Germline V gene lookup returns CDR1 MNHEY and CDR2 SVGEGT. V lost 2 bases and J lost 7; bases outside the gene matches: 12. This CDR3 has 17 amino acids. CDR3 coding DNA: TGTGCCAGCAGTTACCACGAAGGACTAGCGGGTGGGGGGACCCAGTACTTC. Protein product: CASSYHEGLAGGGTQYF.

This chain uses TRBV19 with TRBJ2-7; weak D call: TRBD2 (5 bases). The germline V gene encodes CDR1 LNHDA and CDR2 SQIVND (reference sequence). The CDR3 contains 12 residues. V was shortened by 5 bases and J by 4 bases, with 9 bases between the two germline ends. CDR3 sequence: CASSAGPYEQYF. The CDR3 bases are TGTGCCAGTAGTGCGGGTCCTTACGAGCAGTACTTC. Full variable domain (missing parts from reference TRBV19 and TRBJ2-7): DGGITQSPKYLFRKEGQNVTLSCEQNLNHDAMYWYRQDPGQGLRLIYYSQIVNDFQKGDIAEGYSVSREKKESFPLTVTSAQKNPTAFYLCASSAGPYEQYFGPGTRLTVT.

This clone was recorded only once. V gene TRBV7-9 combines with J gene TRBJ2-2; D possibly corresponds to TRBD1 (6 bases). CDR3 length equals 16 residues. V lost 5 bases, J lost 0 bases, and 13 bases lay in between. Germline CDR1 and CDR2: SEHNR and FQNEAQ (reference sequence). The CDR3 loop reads CASSMGDTPNTGELFF. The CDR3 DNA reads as TGTGCCAGCAGCATGGGGGACACACCGAACACCGGGGAGCTGTTTTTT.

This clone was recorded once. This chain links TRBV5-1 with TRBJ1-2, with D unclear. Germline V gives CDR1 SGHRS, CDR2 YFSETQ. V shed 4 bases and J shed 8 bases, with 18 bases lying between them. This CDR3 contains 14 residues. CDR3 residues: CASSPDGGLRGYTF. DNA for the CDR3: TGCGCCAGCAGCCCGGATGGAGGCCTAAGGGGCTACACCTTC.

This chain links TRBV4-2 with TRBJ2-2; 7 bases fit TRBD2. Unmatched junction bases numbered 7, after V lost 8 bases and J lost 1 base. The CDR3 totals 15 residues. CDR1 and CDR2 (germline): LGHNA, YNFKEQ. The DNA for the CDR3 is TGTGCCAGCGGGAGAGCGGGGCGGAACACCGGGGAGCTGTTTTTT. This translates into CASGRAGRNTGELFF.

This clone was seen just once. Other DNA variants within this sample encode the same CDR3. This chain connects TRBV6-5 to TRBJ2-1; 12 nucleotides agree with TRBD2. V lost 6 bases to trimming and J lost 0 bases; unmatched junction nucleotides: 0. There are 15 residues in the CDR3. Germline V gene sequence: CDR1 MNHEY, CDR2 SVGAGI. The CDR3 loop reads CASRLAGGSYNEQFF. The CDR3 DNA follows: TGTGCCAGCAGACTAGCGGGGGGCTCCTACAATGAGCAGTTCTTC.

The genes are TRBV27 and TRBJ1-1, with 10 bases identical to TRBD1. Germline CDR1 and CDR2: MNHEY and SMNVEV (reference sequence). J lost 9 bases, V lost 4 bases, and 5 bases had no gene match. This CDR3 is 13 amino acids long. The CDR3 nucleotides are TGTGCCAGCAGTTCCCGGACAGGGGGGAAAGCTTTCTTT. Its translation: CASSSRTGGKAFF.

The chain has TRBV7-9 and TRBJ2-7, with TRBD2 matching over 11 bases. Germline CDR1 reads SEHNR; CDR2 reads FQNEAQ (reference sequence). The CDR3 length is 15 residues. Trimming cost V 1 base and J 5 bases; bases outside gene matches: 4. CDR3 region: CASSLGSGRDHEQYF. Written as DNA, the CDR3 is TGTGCCAGCAGCTTAGGTAGCGGGAGGGACCACGAGCAGTACTTC.

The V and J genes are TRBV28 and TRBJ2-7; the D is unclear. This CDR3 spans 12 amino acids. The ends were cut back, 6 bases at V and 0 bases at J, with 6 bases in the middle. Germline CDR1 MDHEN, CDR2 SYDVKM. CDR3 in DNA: TGTGCCAGCAGAAAGAGCTCCTACGAGCAGTACTTC. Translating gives CASRKSSYEQYF.

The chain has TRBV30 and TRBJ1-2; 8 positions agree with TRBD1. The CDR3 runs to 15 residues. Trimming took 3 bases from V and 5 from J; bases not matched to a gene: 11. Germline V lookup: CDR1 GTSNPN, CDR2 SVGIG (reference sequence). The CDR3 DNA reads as TGTGCCTGGAGGCGGATCAGGGGGCGGAGGTATGGCTACACCTTC. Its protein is CAWRRIRGRRYGYTF.

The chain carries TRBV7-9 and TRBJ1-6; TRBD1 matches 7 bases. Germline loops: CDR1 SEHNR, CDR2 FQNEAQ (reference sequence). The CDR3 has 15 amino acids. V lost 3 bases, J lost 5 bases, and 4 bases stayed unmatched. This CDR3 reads CASSLGDRNNSPLHF. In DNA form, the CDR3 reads TGTGCCAGCAGCTTGGGGGACAGAAATAATTCACCCCTCCACTTT.

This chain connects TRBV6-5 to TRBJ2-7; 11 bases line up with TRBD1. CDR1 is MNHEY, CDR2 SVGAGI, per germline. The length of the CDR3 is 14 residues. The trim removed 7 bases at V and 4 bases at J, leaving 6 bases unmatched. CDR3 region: CASKFGQGAYEQYF. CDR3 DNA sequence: TGTGCCAGCAAGTTCGGACAGGGGGCTTACGAGCAGTACTTC.

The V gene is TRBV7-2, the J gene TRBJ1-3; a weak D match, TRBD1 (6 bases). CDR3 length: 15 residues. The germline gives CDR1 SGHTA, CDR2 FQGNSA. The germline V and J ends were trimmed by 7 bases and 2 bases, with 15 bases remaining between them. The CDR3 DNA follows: TGTGCCAGCAACCCCCTCGACAGGCCTGGAAACACCATATATTTT. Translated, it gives CASNPLDRPGNTIYF.

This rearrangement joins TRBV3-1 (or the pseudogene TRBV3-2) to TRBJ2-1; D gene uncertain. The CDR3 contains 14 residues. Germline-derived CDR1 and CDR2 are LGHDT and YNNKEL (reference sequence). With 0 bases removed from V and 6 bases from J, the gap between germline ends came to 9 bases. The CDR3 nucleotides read TGTGCCAGCAGCCAAGACCCCACCGGCAATGAGCAGTTCTTC. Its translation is CASSQDPTGNEQFF.

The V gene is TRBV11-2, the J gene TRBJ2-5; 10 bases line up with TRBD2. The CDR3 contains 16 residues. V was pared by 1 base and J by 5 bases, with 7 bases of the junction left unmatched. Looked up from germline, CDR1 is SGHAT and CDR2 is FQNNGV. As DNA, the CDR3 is TGTGCCAGCAGCTTAGGCACTAGCGGGACTGGGGAGACCCAGTACTTC. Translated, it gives CASSLGTSGTGETQYF.

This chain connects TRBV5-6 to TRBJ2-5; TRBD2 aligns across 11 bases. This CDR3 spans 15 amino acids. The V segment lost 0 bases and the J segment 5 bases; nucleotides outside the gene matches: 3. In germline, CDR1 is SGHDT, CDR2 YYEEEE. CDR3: CASSLVLAGVETQYF. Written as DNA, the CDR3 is TGTGCCAGCAGCTTGGTACTAGCGGGGGTTGAGACCCAGTACTTC. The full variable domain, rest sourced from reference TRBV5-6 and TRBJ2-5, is DAGVTQSPTHLIKTRGQQVTLRCSPKSGHDTVSWYQQALGQGPQFIFQYYEEEERQRGNFPDRFSGHQFPNYSSELNVNALLLGDSALYLCASSLVLAGVETQYFGPGTRLLVL.

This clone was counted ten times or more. The CDR3 DNA follows: TGTGCCAGCTTTCCTAGCGGGAGGTACGAGCAGTACTTC. It is translated as CASFPSGRYEQYF. V is TRBV2 and J is TRBJ2-7; 11 bases align to TRBD2. Germline loops: CDR1 SNHLY, CDR2 FYNNEI. V lost 8 bases and J lost 4; bases outside the gene matches: 4. CDR3 length: 13 residues.

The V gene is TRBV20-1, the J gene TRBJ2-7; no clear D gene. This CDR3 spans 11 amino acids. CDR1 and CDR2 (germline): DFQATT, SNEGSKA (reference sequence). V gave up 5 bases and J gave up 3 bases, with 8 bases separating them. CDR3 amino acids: CSAPTDYEQYF. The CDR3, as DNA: TGCAGTGCTCCTACAGACTACGAGCAGTACTTC.

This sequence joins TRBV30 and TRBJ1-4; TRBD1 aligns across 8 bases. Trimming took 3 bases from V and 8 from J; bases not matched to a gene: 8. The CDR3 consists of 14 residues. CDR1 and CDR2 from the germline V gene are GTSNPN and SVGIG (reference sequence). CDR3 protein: CAWRNRGYNEKLFF. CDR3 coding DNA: TGTGCCTGGAGGAACAGGGGGTATAACGAAAAACTGTTTTTT. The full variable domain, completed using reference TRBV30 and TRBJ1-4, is SQTIHQWPATLVQPVGSPLSLECTVEGTSNPNLYWYRQAAGRGLQLLFYSVGIGQISSEVPQNLSASRPQDRQFILSSKKLLLSDSGFYLCAWRNRGYNEKLFFGSGTQLSVL.

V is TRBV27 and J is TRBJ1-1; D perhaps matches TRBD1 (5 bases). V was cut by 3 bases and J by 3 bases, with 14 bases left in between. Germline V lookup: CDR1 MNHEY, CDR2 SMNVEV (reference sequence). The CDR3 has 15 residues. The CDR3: CASSFRGSLDTEAFF. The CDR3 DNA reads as TGTGCCAGCAGTTTTAGGGGTTCATTAGACACTGAAGCTTTCTTT.

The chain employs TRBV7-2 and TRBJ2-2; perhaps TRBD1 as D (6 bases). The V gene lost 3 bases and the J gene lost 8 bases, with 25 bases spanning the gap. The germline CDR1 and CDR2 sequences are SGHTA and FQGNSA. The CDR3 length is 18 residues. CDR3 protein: CASSLAVQGRRLVGELFF. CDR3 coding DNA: TGTGCCAGCAGCTTGGCGGTACAGGGAAGGAGGCTAGTAGGGGAGCTGTTTTTT.

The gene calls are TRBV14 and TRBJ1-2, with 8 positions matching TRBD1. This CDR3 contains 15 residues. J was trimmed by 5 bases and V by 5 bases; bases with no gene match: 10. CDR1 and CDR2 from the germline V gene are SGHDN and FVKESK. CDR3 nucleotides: TGTGCCAGCAGCAAGACAGGGGAGGTTGGGTATGGCTACACCTTC. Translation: CASSKTGEVGYGYTF.

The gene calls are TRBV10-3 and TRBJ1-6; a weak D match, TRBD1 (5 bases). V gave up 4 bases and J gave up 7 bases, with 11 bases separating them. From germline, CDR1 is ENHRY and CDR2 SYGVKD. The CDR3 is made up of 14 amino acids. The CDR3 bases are TGTGCCATCAGTGTAACGACAGACAATTCACCCCTCCACTTT. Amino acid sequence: CAISVTTDNSPLHF.

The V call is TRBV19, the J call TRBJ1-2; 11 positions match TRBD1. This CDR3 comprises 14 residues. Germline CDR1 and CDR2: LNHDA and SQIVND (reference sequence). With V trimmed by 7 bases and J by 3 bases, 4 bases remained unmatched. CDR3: CASTRGQGDYGYTF. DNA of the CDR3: TGTGCCAGTACTAGGGGACAGGGGGACTATGGCTACACCTTC. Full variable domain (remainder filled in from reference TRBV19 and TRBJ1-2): DGGITQSPKYLFRKEGQNVTLSCEQNLNHDAMYWYRQDPGQGLRLIYYSQIVNDFQKGDIAEGYSVSREKKESFPLTVTSAQKNPTAFYLCASTRGQGDYGYTFGSGTRLTVV.

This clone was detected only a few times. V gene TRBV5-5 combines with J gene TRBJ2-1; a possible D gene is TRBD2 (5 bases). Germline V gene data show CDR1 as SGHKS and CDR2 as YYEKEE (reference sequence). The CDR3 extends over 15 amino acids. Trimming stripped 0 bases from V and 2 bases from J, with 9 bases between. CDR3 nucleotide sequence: TGTGCCAGCAGCTTGGCCTCCGGGACCTACAATGAGCAGTTCTTC. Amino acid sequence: CASSLASGTYNEQFF.

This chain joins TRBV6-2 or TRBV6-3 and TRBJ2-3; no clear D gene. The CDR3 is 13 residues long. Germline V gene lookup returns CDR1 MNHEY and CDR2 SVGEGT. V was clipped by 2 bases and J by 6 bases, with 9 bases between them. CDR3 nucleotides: TGTGCCAGCAGTTACCTGGTGGGCGATACGCAGTATTTT. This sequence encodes CASSYLVGDTQYF.

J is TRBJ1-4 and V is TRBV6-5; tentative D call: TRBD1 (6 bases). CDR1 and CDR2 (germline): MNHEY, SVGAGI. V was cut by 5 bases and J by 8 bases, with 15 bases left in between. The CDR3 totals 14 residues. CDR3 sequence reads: CASSPGQSGEKLFF. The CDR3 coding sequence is TGTGCCAGCAGTCCCGGACAGTCGGGAGAAAAACTGTTTTTT.